One and the same sample provided the 23 T cell receptor beta chains below, sequenced in a study of early stage breast cancer tumors. Here immunoSEQ multiplex PCR was the method, and the copy in TCRdb shows in-frame clones only, minus some. The sample has 60,000 to 80,000 clones; roughly three quarters are singletons. Sequencing input: blood. These receptors came from a person aged 60 to 70 with breast cancer.

The chain joins TRBV7-8 to TRBJ2-3, with a tentative D call TRBD1 (5 bases). The germline V and J ends were trimmed by 5 bases and 4 bases, with 10 bases remaining between them. Germline V gene data show CDR1 as SGHVS and CDR2 as FQNEAQ. The CDR3 runs 13 residues. The CDR3 sequence is CASSVSRADTQYF. CDR3 nucleotide sequence: TGTGCCAGCAGCGTCAGCAGGGCAGATACGCAGTATTTT.

This clone was picked up a small number of times. V gene TRBV5-1 combines with J gene TRBJ2-7; D ambiguous. The germline V gene encodes CDR1 SGHRS and CDR2 YFSETQ. The V end was cut by 3 bases, the J end by 3 bases, with 10 bases between. CDR3 length: 13 amino acids. This CDR3 is CASSSTGDYEQYF. CDR3 bases: TGCGCCAGCAGCTCCACTGGGGACTACGAGCAGTACTTC. The full variable domain, rest sourced from reference TRBV5-1 and TRBJ2-7, is KAGVTQTPRYLIKTRGQQVTLSCSPISGHRSVSWYQQTPGQGLQFLFEYFSETQRNKGNFPGRFSGRQFSNSRSEMNVSTLELGDSALYLCASSSTGDYEQYFGPGTRLTVT.

The chain carries TRBV5-1 and TRBJ2-7; the D gene could be TRBD1 or TRBD2 (5 bases each). Germline loops: CDR1 SGHRS, CDR2 YFSETQ. With 3 bases removed from V and 6 bases from J, the gap between germline ends came to 13 bases. CDR3 length: 13 residues. The CDR3 DNA reads TGCGCCAGCAGCTCTCAACGGGACGGCGAGCAGTACTTC. The encoded protein is CASSSQRDGEQYF.

There are a few counts of this clone. The gene calls are TRBV4-2 and TRBJ1-2; D is ambiguous. V lost 0 bases to trimming and J lost 5 bases, with 13 bases between them. Germline V gives CDR1 LGHNA, CDR2 YNFKEQ. The CDR3 spans 15 residues. CDR3 coding DNA: TGTGCCAGCAGCCAAGAGCGCATTGGATCTTATGGCTACACCTTC. It yields the protein CASSQERIGSYGYTF.

This chain uses TRBV28 with TRBJ1-1; D not resolved. CDR1 is MDHEN, CDR2 SYDVKM, per germline. The V end was cut by 1 base, the J end by 10 bases, with 13 bases between. The CDR3 runs 13 residues. The DNA of the CDR3 is TGTGCCAGCAGTTTATTGGGCAGCTGGACAGCTTTCTTT. Translation: CASSLLGSWTAFF.

The rearrangement links TRBV28 to TRBJ2-5; D remains ambiguous. Trimming took off 8 bases at V and 5 bases at J, with 9 bases between the two ends. This CDR3 spans 11 amino acids. Germline V gene lookup returns CDR1 MDHEN and CDR2 SYDVKM. CDR3 DNA sequence: TGTGCCAGCCGGGCCCCGGAGACCCAGTACTTC. Translated: CASRAPETQYF. The full variable domain, with the rest looked up from reference TRBV28 and TRBJ2-5, is DVKVTQSSRYLVKRTGEKVFLECVQDMDHENMFWYRQDPGLGLRLIYFSYDVKMKEKGDIPEGYSVSREKKERFSLILESASTNQTSMYLCASRAPETQYFGPGTRLLVL.

The chain links TRBV7-9 to TRBJ2-7; 7 positions agree with TRBD2. Germline CDR1 SEHNR, CDR2 FQNEAQ (reference sequence). The CDR3 runs to 17 residues. J gave up 0 bases and V 4 bases, and 12 bases lay outside the gene matches. As DNA, the CDR3 is TGTGCCAGCAGCTGGGGGAGGGAGCGGATTAGCTCCTACGAGCAGTACTTC. Translated: CASSWGRERISSYEQYF.

A few counts support this clone. The chain uses TRBV11-2 and TRBJ1-3, with D possibly matching TRBD1 (5 bases). Per germline, CDR1 SGHAT and CDR2 FQNNGV. Between the trimmed V and J ends, which lost 4 bases and 0 bases, there was a span of 10 bases. This CDR3 is 15 amino acids long. The CDR3 loop reads CASSSTGGSGNTIYF. The CDR3 DNA reads TGTGCCAGCAGCTCGACGGGGGGCTCTGGAAACACCATATATTTT.

The J gene is TRBJ1-3, the V gene TRBV11-2, with a weak D call TRBD1 (6 bases). The CDR3 consists of 16 residues. V lost 3 bases and J lost 4, with 16 bases in between. The germline V gene encodes CDR1 SGHAT and CDR2 FQNNGV. The CDR3 here is CASSLGAGAWGNTIYF. The CDR3 bases are TGTGCCAGCAGCTTGGGGGCAGGGGCGTGGGGAAACACCATATATTTT.

The chain uses TRBV6-1 and TRBJ1-4; D may be TRBD1 (5 bases). Germline CDR1 and CDR2: MNHNS and SASEGT. Trimming stripped 6 bases from V and 0 bases from J, with 8 bases between. CDR3 length: 14 residues. In nucleotides, the CDR3 is TGTGCCAGCAGGCCGACAGCAACTAATGAAAAACTGTTTTTT. Protein product: CASRPTATNEKLFF.

CDR3 protein: CASSQAAGGYNEQFF. CDR3 nucleotides: TGTGCCAGCAGCCAAGCGGCGGGAGGATACAATGAGCAGTTCTTC. The chain employs TRBV14 and TRBJ2-1; 8 bases are a match to TRBD2. Germline-derived CDR1 and CDR2 are SGHDN and FVKESK. The CDR3 totals 15 residues. The V segment lost 1 base and the J segment 4 bases; nucleotides outside the gene matches: 3.

On this clone: The junction differs from germline at one of its ends, possibly a read error. CDR3 in DNA: TGTGCCAGCTCATCGGACCAGGAGACCCAGTACTTC. Encoded protein: CASSSDQETQYF. J is TRBJ2-5 and V is TRBV18, with D unclear. The germline V gene encodes CDR1 KGHSH and CDR2 LQKENI. The CDR3 has 12 amino acids.

The genes are TRBV6-1 and TRBJ2-2; TRBD1 is a possible D gene (5 bases). Germline lookup yields CDR1 MNHNS and CDR2 SASEGT. Between the trimmed V and J ends, which lost 6 bases and 5 bases, there was a span of 7 bases. The CDR3 is 12 residues long. This chain's CDR3 is CASSRATGELFF. The DNA for the CDR3 is TGTGCCAGCAGCAGGGCGACCGGGGAGCTGTTTTTT.

J is TRBJ2-5 and V is TRBV4-3; no definite D call. V was cut by 0 bases and J by 1 base, with 6 bases left in between. Germline V gene lookup returns CDR1 LGHNA and CDR2 YSLEER. The CDR3 extends over 14 amino acids. CDR3 sequence reads: CASSQEHPQETQYF. The DNA of the CDR3 is TGCGCCAGCAGCCAAGAACACCCCCAAGAGACCCAGTACTTC.

The chain carries TRBV7-8 and TRBJ1-2; TRBD1 aligns across 9 bases. V trimming: 1 base; J trimming: 5 bases; junction bases outside the gene matches: 8. CDR1 SGHVS and CDR2 FQNEAQ come from the germline V gene. The CDR3 covers 16 residues. The CDR3 is CASSLGVSGQGYGYTF. In DNA form, the CDR3 reads TGTGCCAGCAGCTTAGGAGTTTCGGGACAGGGATATGGCTACACCTTC.

This clone was found once. CDR3 nucleotides: TGTGCCAGCAGCCCTGGGACTAGCGGAGACAATGAGCAGTTCTTC. Its translation is CASSPGTSGDNEQFF. The V and J genes are TRBV5-6 and TRBJ2-1; 11 bases are shared with TRBD2. CDR1 and CDR2 from the germline V gene are SGHDT and YYEEEE. The CDR3 is 15 residues long. The J segment lost 5 bases and the V segment lost 4 bases, leaving 5 bases of the junction unmatched.

The chain has TRBV6-1 and TRBJ2-2; TRBD2 matches 7 bases. The CDR3 is 14 amino acids. Germline trimming cut 7 bases from V and 8 bases from J; bases unmatched to any gene: 10. Germline lookup yields CDR1 MNHNS and CDR2 SASEGT. CDR3 amino acids: CASTQGRGRGELFF. The CDR3 nucleotides are TGTGCCAGCACCCAAGGGAGGGGCCGGGGGGAGCTGTTTTTT.

This chain uses TRBV4-1 with TRBJ2-6; tentatively, D is TRBD2 (6 bases). Trimming shortened V by 2 bases and J by 0 bases, and 20 bases separated the two germline ends. CDR1 MGHRA and CDR2 YSYEKL come from the germline V gene. This CDR3 contains 20 residues. Written as DNA, the CDR3 is TGCGCCAGCAGCCAACGACTAGATCCGGGACGGATCTCTGGGGCCAACGTCCTGACTTTC. Protein product: CASSQRLDPGRISGANVLTF.

The rearrangement links TRBV28 to TRBJ2-1; tentatively, D is TRBD2 (6 bases). V lost 6 bases and J 7 bases, leaving 16 bases between the germline ends. The CDR3 has 14 amino acids. The germline V gene has CDR1 MDHEN and CDR2 SYDVKM. The CDR3 spells CASRRGGMGNEQFF. The CDR3 DNA follows: TGTGCCAGCAGGAGGGGCGGGATGGGAAATGAGCAGTTCTTC.

V gene TRBV5-1 combines with J gene TRBJ2-1; 9 positions match TRBD1. Unmatched junction bases numbered 6, after V lost 2 bases and J lost 9 bases. CDR3 length equals 14 residues. CDR1 and CDR2 (germline): SGHRS, YFSETQ. This CDR3 reads CASSFGGTGSEQFF. CDR3 nucleotides: TGCGCCAGCAGCTTCGGGGGGACAGGGTCTGAGCAGTTCTTC.

V is TRBV30 and J is TRBJ1-6; TRBD1 might be the D (6 bases). Germline CDR1 reads GTSNPN; CDR2 reads SVGIG (reference sequence). The CDR3 extends over 14 amino acids. V lost 2 bases and J lost 6, with 11 bases in between. CDR3 nucleotide sequence: TGTGCCTGGAGTCCGGGACAAGTTAATTCACCCCTCCACTTT. This sequence encodes CAWSPGQVNSPLHF. Using reference TRBV30 and TRBJ1-6 for the parts outside the CDR3, the full variable domain is SQTIHQWPATLVQPVGSPLSLECTVEGTSNPNLYWYRQAAGRGLQLLFYSVGIGQISSEVPQNLSASRPQDRQFILSSKKLLLSDSGFYLCAWSPGQVNSPLHFGNGTRLTVT.

The chain has TRBV10-3 and TRBJ1-1; 10 nucleotides line up with TRBD1. The trim removed 4 bases at V and 1 base at J, leaving 0 bases unmatched. The CDR3 sequence is 14 residues long. Germline V gene data show CDR1 as ENHRY and CDR2 as SYGVKD. CDR3 DNA sequence: TGTGCCATCAGTGGGGACAGGGGGAACACTGAAGCTTTCTTT. It translates to CAISGDRGNTEAFF.

The rearrangement links TRBV18 to TRBJ2-7, with 11 bases that match TRBD1. From germline, CDR1 is KGHSH and CDR2 LQKENI. J lost 5 bases, V lost 3 bases, and 3 bases had no gene match. CDR3 length: 14 amino acids. The CDR3: CASSPGQGGDEQYF. CDR3 DNA sequence: TGTGCCAGCTCACCGGGACAGGGGGGAGACGAGCAGTACTTC.